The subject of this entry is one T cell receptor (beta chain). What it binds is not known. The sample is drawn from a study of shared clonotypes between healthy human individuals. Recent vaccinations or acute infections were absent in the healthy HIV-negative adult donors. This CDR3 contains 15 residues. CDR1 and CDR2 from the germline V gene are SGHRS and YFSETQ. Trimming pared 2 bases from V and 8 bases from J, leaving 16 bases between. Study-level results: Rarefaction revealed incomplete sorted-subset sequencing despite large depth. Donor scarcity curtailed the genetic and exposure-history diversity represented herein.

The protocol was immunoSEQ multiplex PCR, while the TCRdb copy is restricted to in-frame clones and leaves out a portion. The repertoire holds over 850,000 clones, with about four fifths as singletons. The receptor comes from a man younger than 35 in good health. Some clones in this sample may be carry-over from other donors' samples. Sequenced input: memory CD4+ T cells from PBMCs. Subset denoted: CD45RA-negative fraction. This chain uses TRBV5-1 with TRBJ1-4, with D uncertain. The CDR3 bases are TGCGCCAGCAGCTTTGGCTCCCCCCTCGGGGAAAAACTGTTTTTT. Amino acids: CASSFGSPLGEKLFF.